The T cell receptor (beta chain) described here comes from a study of blood T cell repertoires in COVID-19. Overall study context: Sites in the United States, Italy and Spain provided acute and convalescent COVID-19 samples.

Study processing details: Nucleated cell number was recorded as an estimate derived from reference gene primer amplification. The method was immunoSEQ multiplex PCR; TCRdb's version includes in-frame clones alone and lacks a portion of them. V and J calls plus clone size are reproduced from that table; the DNA served to infer D and trimming. This table holds 500,000 or so clones, roughly nine tenths found once. Participants' reported clinical history set cohort assignment. Trimming took off 2 bases at V and 1 base at J, with 11 bases between the two ends. CDR3 size: 15 residues. CDR1 KGHSH and CDR2 LQKENI come from the germline V gene.

Sequences were obtained from PBMCs or T cells enriched from blood (not recorded which). The receptor was isolated from a woman between 18 and 30 years old who had recovered from COVID-19. This chain joins TRBV18 and TRBJ1-2, with D hard to call. CDR3 DNA: TGTGCCAGCTCACCAAGCTCCGACATTAACTATGGCTACACCTTC. The encoded protein is CASSPSSDINYGYTF.